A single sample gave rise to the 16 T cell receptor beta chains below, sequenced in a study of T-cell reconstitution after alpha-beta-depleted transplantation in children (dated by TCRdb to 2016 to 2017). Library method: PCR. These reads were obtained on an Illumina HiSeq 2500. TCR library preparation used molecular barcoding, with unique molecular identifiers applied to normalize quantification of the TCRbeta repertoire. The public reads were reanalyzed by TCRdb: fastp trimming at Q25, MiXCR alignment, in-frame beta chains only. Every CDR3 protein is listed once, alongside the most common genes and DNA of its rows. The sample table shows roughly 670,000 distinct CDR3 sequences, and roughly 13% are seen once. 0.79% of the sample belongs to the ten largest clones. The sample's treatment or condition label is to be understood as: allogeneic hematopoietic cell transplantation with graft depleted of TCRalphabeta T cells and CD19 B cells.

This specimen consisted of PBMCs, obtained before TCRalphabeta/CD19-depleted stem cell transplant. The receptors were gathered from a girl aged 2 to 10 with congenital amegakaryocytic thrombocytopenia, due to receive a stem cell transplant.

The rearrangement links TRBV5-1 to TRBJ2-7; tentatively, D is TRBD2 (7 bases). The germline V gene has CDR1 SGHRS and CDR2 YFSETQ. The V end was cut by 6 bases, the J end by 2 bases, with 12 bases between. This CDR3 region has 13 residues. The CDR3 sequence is CASTEGGAYEQYF. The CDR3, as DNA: TGCGCCAGCACCGAAGGGGGGGCCTACGAGCAGTACTTC.

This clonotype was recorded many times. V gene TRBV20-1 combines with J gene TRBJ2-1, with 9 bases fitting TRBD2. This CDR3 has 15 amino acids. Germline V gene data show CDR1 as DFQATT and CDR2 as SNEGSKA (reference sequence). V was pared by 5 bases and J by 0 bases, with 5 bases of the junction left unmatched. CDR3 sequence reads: CSAHLSGSSYNEQFF. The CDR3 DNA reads TGCAGTGCTCATCTTAGCGGGAGCTCCTACAATGAGCAGTTCTTC.

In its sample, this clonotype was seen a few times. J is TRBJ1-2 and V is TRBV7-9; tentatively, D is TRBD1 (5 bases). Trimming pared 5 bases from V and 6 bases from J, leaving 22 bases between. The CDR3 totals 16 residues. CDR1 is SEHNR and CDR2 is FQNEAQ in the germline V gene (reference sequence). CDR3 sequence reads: CASSPHAGLGGDGYTF. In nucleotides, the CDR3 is TGTGCCAGCAGCCCTCACGCAGGGCTCGGGGGAGATGGCTACACCTTC.

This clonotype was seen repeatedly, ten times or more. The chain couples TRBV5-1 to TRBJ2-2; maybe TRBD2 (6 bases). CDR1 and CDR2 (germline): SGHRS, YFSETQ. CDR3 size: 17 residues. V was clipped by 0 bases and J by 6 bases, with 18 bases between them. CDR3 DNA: TGCGCCAGCAGCTTGGGTCGTGGCAGGGAGGACCCCGGGGAGCTGTTTTTT. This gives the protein CASSLGRGREDPGELFF.

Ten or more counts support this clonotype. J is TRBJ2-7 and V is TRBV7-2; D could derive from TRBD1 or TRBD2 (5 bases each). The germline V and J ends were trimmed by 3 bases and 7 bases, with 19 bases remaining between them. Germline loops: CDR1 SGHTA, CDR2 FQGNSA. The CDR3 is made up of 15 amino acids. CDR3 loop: CASSLALVGTAEQYF. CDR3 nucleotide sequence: TGTGCCAGCAGCTTGGCGTTGGTAGGGACGGCGGAGCAGTACTTC.

The CDR3 region is CSARIPGGTEAFF. CDR3 sequence (DNA): TGCAGTGCTAGAATCCCCGGAGGCACTGAAGCTTTCTTT. The V gene is TRBV20-1, the J gene TRBJ1-1, with D unclear. Germline CDR1 DFQATT, CDR2 SNEGSKA (reference sequence). V gave up 2 bases and J gave up 4 bases, with 11 bases separating them. This CDR3 spans 13 amino acids.

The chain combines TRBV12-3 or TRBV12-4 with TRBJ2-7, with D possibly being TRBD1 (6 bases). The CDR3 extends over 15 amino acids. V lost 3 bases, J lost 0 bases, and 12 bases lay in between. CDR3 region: CASSFRQDSSYEQYF. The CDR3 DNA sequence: TGTGCCAGCAGTTTTAGGCAGGACAGCTCCTACGAGCAGTACTTC.

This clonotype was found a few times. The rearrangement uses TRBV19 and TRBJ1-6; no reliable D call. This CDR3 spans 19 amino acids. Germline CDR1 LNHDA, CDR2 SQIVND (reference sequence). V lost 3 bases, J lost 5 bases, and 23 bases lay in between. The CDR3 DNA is TGTGCCAGTAGTATCCCCTCCTGGGTCGATGGCGAAAATAATTCACCCCTCCACTTT. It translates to CASSIPSWVDGENNSPLHF. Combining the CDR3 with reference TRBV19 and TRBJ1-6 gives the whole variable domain DGGITQSPKYLFRKEGQNVTLSCEQNLNHDAMYWYRQDPGQGLRLIYYSQIVNDFQKGDIAEGYSVSREKKESFPLTVTSAQKNPTAFYLCASSIPSWVDGENNSPLHFGNGTRLTVT.

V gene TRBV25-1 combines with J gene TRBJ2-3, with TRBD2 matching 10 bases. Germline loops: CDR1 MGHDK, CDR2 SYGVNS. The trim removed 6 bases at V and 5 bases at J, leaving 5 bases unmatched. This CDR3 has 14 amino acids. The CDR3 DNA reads TGTGCCAGCAGAGAGCGGGAGGGAATAGATACGCAGTATTTT. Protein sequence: CASREREGIDTQYF.

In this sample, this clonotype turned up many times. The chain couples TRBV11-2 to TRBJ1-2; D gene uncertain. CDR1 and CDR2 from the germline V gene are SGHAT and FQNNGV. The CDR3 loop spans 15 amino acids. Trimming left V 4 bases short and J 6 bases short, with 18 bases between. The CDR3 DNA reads TGTGCCAGCAGCTCCCCCTTCGACCGAACTCATGGCTACACCTTC. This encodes CASSSPFDRTHGYTF.

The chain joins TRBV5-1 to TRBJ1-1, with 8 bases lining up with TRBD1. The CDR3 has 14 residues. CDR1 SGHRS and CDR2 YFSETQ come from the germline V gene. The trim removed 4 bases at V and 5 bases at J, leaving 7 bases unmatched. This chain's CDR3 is CASSSGQGGTEAFF. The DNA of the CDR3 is TGCGCCAGCAGCAGTGGACAGGGTGGGACTGAAGCTTTCTTT.

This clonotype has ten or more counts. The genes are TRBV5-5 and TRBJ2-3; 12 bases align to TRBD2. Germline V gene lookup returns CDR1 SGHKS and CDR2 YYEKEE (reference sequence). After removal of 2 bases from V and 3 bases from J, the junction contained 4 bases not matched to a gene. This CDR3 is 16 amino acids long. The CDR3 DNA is TGTGCCAGCAGCTTTCTAGCGGGAGGGACGACAGATACGCAGTATTTT. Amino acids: CASSFLAGGTTDTQYF.

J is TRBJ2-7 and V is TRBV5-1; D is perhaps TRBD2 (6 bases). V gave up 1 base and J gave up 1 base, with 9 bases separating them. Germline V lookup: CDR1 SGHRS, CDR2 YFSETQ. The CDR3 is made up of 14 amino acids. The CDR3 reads CASSLLAFSYEQYF. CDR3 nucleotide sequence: TGCGCCAGCAGCTTGCTAGCGTTTTCCTACGAGCAGTACTTC.

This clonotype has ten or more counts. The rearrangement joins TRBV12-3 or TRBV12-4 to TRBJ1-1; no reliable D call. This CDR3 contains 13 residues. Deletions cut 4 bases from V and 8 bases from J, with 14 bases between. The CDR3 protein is CASSSVVRVEAFF. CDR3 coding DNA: TGTGCCAGCAGTTCAGTCGTCCGGGTAGAAGCTTTCTTT.

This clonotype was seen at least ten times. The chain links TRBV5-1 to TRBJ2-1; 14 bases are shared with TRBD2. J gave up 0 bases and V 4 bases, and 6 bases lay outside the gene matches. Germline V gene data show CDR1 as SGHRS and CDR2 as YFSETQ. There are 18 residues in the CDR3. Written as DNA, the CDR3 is TGCGCCAGCAGCCCTGGACTAGCGGGAGGTAACTCCTACAATGAGCAGTTCTTC. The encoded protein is CASSPGLAGGNSYNEQFF.

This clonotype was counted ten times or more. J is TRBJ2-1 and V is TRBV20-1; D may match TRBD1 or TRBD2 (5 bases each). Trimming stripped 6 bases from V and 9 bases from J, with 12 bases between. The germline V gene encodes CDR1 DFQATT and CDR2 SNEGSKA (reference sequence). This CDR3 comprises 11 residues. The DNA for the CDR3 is TGCAGTGCCTACGGGGCCGGTGAGCAGTTCTTC. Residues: CSAYGAGEQFF.